Below, 21 T cell receptor beta chains from the same sample are listed, as sequenced in a study of cytomegalovirus exposure and HLA in healthy donors. The data were produced by immunoSEQ multiplex PCR, yet TCRdb's version contains in-frame clones alone and is incomplete. Of a few hundred thousand clones in the sample, 90% were seen once. The sequenced sample consisted of PBMCs. All receptors derive from a woman aged 18-29 years in good health and CMV-seronegative.

This chain connects TRBV27 to TRBJ2-1, with D possibly TRBD2 on 5 matching bases. Trimming left V 8 bases short and J 5 bases short, with 13 bases between. The length of the CDR3 is 13 residues. Germline CDR1 MNHEY, CDR2 SMNVEV (reference sequence). The CDR3 DNA sequence: TGTGCCAGCGGGCGGACTGGACACAATGAGCAGTTCTTC. Residues: CASGRTGHNEQFF.

This clone came up a few times. V usage is TRBV18 and J usage is TRBJ1-2; D unclear. This CDR3 spans 14 amino acids. V lost 3 bases and J 1 base, leaving 9 bases between the germline ends. Germline values: CDR1 KGHSH, CDR2 LQKENI. CDR3 amino acids: CASSPGPRNYGYTF. DNA for the CDR3: TGTGCCAGCTCACCTGGGCCACGTAACTATGGCTACACCTTC.

CDR3 sequence: CASRSGAANSPLHF. Written as DNA, the CDR3 is TGTGCCAGTAGGAGTGGAGCGGCTAATTCACCCCTCCACTTT. V and J are TRBV19 and TRBJ1-6, with no clear D. Trimming removed 6 bases from V and 6 bases from J, with 12 bases in between. Germline CDR1 LNHDA, CDR2 SQIVND (reference sequence). The CDR3 length is 14 residues.

The genes are TRBV10-3 and TRBJ1-1, with D unclear. In germline, CDR1 is ENHRY, CDR2 SYGVKD. The CDR3 is made up of 14 amino acids. Trimming took 2 bases from V and 2 from J, leaving 9 bases between them. CDR3 nucleotides: TGTGCCATCAGTGAGACAGAAGGAAACACTGAAGCTTTCTTT. Its translation is CAISETEGNTEAFF.

This clone came up once. This chain uses TRBV5-1 with TRBJ2-2; tentatively, D is TRBD1 (5 bases). V was pared by 5 bases and J by 2 bases, with 10 bases between. The CDR3 runs to 14 residues. In germline, CDR1 is SGHRS, CDR2 YFSETQ. The CDR3, as DNA: TGCGCCAGCAGAGACAGACTTAACACCGGGGAGCTGTTTTTT. Protein: CASRDRLNTGELFF.

The chain employs TRBV11-1 and TRBJ2-5; 7 bases match TRBD2. V lost 5 bases and J lost 4; bases outside the gene matches: 13. Germline V CDR1 and CDR2: SGHAT, FQDESV (reference sequence). This CDR3 region has 16 residues. The CDR3 loop is CASSPLLTSSSETQYF. The DNA of the CDR3 is TGTGCCAGCAGCCCCCTCTTGACTAGCTCTTCAGAGACCCAGTACTTC.

V gene TRBV10-3 combines with J gene TRBJ1-5, with D tentatively TRBD1 (5 bases). Per the germline V gene, CDR1 is ENHRY and CDR2 is SYGVKD. This CDR3 is built from 15 residues. Between the trimmed V and J ends, which lost 0 bases and 4 bases, there was a span of 10 bases. The CDR3 spells CAISESVTVNQPQHF. The CDR3 DNA reads as TGTGCCATCAGTGAGTCGGTGACAGTAAATCAGCCCCAGCATTTT.

This chain uses TRBV5-1 with TRBJ1-3; 7 bases match TRBD1. The CDR3 is 14 residues long. With V trimmed by 4 bases and J by 4 bases, 5 bases remained unmatched. CDR1 is SGHRS, CDR2 YFSETQ, per germline. CDR3 DNA: TGCGCCAGCAGCCCCGACAGGGTGGGAAACACCATATATTTT. It yields the protein CASSPDRVGNTIYF.

Here the CDR3 reads CASSRRDREYGYTF. CDR3 sequence (DNA): TGTGCCAGCAGCCGAAGGGACAGGGAATATGGCTACACCTTC. This chain uses TRBV2 with TRBJ1-2; 9 nucleotides align to TRBD1. There are 14 residues in the CDR3. J gave up 5 bases and V 6 bases, and 7 bases lay outside the gene matches. Germline V gene sequence: CDR1 SNHLY, CDR2 FYNNEI.

The chain has TRBV29-1 and TRBJ1-1; 9 bases match TRBD1. The V gene's germline CDR1 is SQVTM and CDR2 ANQGSEA. The V and J ends lost 8 bases and 2 bases, in that order; junction bases with no gene match: 6. This CDR3 contains 13 residues. The CDR3 here is CSSHRGRNTEAFF. The CDR3 DNA follows: TGCAGCTCCCACAGGGGGCGAAACACTGAAGCTTTCTTT.

The V and J genes are TRBV2 and TRBJ1-4; 10 bases are shared with TRBD1. CDR1 is SNHLY, CDR2 FYNNEI, per germline. V shed 6 bases, J shed 7 bases, and the junction held 8 bases outside the gene matches. This CDR3 comprises 15 residues. CDR3: CASSKLTGGFEKLFF. The CDR3 DNA is TGTGCCAGCAGCAAACTGACAGGGGGCTTTGAAAAACTGTTTTTT.

This rearrangement joins TRBV19 to TRBJ1-4, with D perhaps TRBD1 (6 bases). The V gene lost 5 bases and the J gene lost 17 bases, with 15 bases spanning the gap. The CDR3 totals 11 residues. The V gene's germline CDR1 is LNHDA and CDR2 SQIVND (reference sequence). The CDR3 DNA sequence: TGTGCCAGTAGTCCAGGACAGCGGTATTTTTTT. It codes for CASSPGQRYFF.

The V and J genes are TRBV4-3 and TRBJ1-4; 11 positions agree with TRBD1. Germline loops: CDR1 LGHNA, CDR2 YSLEER. This CDR3 has 17 amino acids. With 3 bases clipped from V and 6 bases from J, the junction kept 9 bases outside the gene matches. The CDR3: CASSHQDRGQGDEKLFF. The CDR3 DNA is TGCGCCAGCAGCCACCAGGACAGGGGGCAAGGGGATGAAAAACTGTTTTTT.

The gene calls are TRBV13 and TRBJ2-6; 12 bases agree with TRBD1. CDR1 and CDR2 (germline): PRHDT, FYEKMQ (reference sequence). V lost 5 bases to trimming and J lost 0 bases; unmatched junction nucleotides: 5. CDR3 length: 18 residues. The CDR3 DNA reads TGTGCCAGCAGCATGGGACAGGGGGCCTTCTCTGGGGCCAACGTCCTGACTTTC. Protein sequence: CASSMGQGAFSGANVLTF.

The V and J genes are TRBV29-1 and TRBJ1-3; D may be TRBD1 (6 bases). This CDR3 region has 15 residues. V dropped 6 bases and J dropped 0 bases, with 15 bases sitting between them. Germline-derived CDR1 and CDR2 are SQVTM and ANQGSEA. This chain's CDR3 is CSVLDSKDSGNTIYF. The CDR3 coding sequence is TGCAGCGTCCTGGACAGCAAAGACTCTGGAAACACCATATATTTT.

This clone was recorded only once. This chain connects TRBV6-5 to TRBJ2-7; 10 positions agree with TRBD1. This CDR3 spans 13 amino acids. Germline V gene data show CDR1 as MNHEY and CDR2 as SVGAGI. Trimming cost V 6 bases and J 4 bases; bases outside gene matches: 3. Here the CDR3 DNA reads TGTGCCAGCAGGGGACAGGGGTCGTACGAGCAGTACTTC. Protein sequence: CASRGQGSYEQYF.

This clone was found once. V gene TRBV10-2 combines with J gene TRBJ1-2; the D gene is possibly TRBD1 (5 bases). The CDR3 spans 16 residues. Germline V gene sequence: CDR1 WSHSY, CDR2 SAAADI. V lost 3 bases to trimming and J lost 4 bases, with 18 bases between them. CDR3 nucleotides: TGCGCCAGCAGTGACTCCCACTGGGGGGACGGCTATGGCTACACCTTC. Its protein product is CASSDSHWGDGYGYTF.

The chain recombines TRBV18 with TRBJ1-1; D unresolved. CDR1 is KGHSH, CDR2 LQKENI, per germline. The CDR3 length is 15 residues. V was shortened by 3 bases and J by 0 bases, with 11 bases between the two germline ends. The CDR3 DNA is TGTGCCAGCTCACCTCGGACGGGGATGAACACTGAAGCTTTCTTT. Translation gives CASSPRTGMNTEAFF.

This clone was seen once. This rearrangement joins TRBV28 to TRBJ1-2, with a tentative D call TRBD1 (6 bases). Trimming left V 4 bases short and J 3 bases short, with 12 bases between. Germline V gene data show CDR1 as MDHEN and CDR2 as SYDVKM. The CDR3 is 14 residues long. CDR3 loop: CASSSSGAHYGYTF. The CDR3 coding sequence is TGTGCCAGCAGTTCCTCAGGGGCCCACTATGGCTACACCTTC.

This clone came up once. This rearrangement joins TRBV29-1 to TRBJ1-4; 8 bases map to TRBD1. V lost 6 bases to trimming and J lost 7 bases; unmatched junction nucleotides: 7. The CDR3 spans 13 residues. Germline V gene lookup returns CDR1 SQVTM and CDR2 ANQGSEA. In DNA form, the CDR3 reads TGCAGCGTGGACAGGGAGGGGAGTGAAAAACTGTTTTTT. This translates into CSVDREGSEKLFF.

The chain links TRBV19 to TRBJ2-4; D possibly corresponds to TRBD1 (6 bases). CDR3 length: 14 amino acids. V was clipped by 1 base and J by 7 bases, with 11 bases between them. Germline loops: CDR1 LNHDA, CDR2 SQIVND (reference sequence). The CDR3 is CASSIVGQRNIQYF. CDR3 DNA sequence: TGTGCCAGTAGTATAGTTGGACAGCGGAACATTCAGTACTTC.